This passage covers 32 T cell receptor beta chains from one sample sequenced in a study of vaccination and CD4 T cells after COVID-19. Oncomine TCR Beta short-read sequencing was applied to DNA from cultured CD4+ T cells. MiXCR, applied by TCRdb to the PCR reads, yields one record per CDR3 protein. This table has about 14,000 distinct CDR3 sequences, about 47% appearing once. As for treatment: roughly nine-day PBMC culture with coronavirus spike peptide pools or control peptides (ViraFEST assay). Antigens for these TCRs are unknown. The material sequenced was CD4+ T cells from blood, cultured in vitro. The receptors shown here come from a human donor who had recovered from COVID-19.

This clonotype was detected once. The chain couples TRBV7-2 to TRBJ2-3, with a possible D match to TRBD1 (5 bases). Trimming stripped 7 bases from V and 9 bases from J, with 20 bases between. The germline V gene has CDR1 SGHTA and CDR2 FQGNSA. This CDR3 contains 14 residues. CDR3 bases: TGTGCCAGCATCTATACATCCCAGGGCGCGACGCAGTATTTT. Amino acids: CASIYTSQGATQYF.

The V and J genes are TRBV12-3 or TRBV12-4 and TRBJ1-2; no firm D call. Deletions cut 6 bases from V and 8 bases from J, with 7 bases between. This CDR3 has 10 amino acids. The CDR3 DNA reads TGTGCCAGCAGCCTCGGGGGCTACACCTTC. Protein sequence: CASSLGGYTF.

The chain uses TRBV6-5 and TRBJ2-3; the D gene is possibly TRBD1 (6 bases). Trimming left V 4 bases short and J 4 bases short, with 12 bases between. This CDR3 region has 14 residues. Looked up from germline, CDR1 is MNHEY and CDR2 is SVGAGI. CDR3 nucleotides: TGTGCCAGCAGTTCCCGGACAGCGGCAGATACGCAGTATTTT. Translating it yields CASSSRTAADTQYF.

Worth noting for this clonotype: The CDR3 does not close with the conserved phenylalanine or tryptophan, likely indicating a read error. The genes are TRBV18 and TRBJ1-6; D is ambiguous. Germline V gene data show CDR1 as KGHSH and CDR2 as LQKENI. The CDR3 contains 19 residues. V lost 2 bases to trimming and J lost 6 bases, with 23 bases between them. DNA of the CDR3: TGTGCCAGCTCACCAAAGGTTGCGGCAGGTGGTGTTGGTAATTCACCCCTCCACTCT. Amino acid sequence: CASSPKVAAGGVGNSPLHS.

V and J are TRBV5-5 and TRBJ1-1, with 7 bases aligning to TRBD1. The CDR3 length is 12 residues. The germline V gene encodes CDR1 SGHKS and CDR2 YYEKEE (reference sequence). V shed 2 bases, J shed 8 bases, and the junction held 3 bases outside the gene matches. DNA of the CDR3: TGTGCCAGCAGCTTTTCGGACAGGGAAGCTTTCTTT. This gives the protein CASSFSDREAFF.

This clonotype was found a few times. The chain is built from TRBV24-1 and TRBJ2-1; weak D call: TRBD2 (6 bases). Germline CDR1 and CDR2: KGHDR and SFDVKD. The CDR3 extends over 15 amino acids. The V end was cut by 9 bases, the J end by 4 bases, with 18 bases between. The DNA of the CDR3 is TGTGCCACCCGTCCGAGCGACGGGACTTACAATGAGCAGTTCTTC. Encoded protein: CATRPSDGTYNEQFF.

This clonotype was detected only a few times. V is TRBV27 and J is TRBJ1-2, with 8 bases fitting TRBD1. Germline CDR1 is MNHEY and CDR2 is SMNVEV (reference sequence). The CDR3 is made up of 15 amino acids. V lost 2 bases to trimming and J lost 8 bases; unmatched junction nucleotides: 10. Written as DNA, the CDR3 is TGTGCCAGCAGTTTAGTCCCAGGGGGCGCTTGGGGCTACACCTTC. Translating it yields CASSLVPGGAWGYTF.

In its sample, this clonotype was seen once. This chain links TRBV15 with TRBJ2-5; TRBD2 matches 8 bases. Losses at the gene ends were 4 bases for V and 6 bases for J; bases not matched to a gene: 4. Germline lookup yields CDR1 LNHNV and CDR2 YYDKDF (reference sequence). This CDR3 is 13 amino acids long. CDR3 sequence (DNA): TGTGCCACCAGCACTCCGGGGGGGAAGACCCAGTACTTC. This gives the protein CATSTPGGKTQYF.

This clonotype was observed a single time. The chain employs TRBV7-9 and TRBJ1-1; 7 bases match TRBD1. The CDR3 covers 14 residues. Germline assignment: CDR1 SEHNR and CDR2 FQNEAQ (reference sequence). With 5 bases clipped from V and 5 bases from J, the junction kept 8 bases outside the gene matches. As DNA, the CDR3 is TGTGCCAGCAGCCCGGGACAGCCCTTAACTGAAGCTTTCTTT. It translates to CASSPGQPLTEAFF.

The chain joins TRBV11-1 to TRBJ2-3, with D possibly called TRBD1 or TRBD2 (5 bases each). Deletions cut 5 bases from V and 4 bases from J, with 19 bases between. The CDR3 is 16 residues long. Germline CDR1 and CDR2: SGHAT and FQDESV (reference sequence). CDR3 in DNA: TGTGCCAGCAGCCTACAGACACGGGGCGTCGCAGATACGCAGTATTTT. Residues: CASSLQTRGVADTQYF.

CDR3 sequence: CASSYNRGTDTQYF. CDR3 in DNA: TGTGCCAGCAGTTACAACAGGGGGACAGATACGCAGTATTTT. This rearrangement joins TRBV6-5 to TRBJ2-3; TRBD1 matches at 8 bases. Losses at the gene ends were 2 bases for V and 3 bases for J; bases not matched to a gene: 1. The CDR3 consists of 14 residues. Germline V gives CDR1 MNHEY, CDR2 SVGAGI.

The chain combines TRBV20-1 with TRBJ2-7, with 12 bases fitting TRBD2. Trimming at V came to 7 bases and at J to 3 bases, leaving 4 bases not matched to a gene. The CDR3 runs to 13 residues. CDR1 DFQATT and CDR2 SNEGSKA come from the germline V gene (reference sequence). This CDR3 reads CSVGLAGIYEQYF. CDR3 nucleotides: TGCAGTGTTGGACTAGCGGGGATCTACGAGCAGTACTTC.

The CDR3 region has the DNA TGTGCCAGCGCGAGGAGGGAGGGATTCAATGAGCAGTTCTTC. Translating gives CASARREGFNEQFF. V is TRBV2 and J is TRBJ2-1, with 7 bases matching TRBD2. Germline CDR1 SNHLY, CDR2 FYNNEI. The CDR3 is 14 residues long. J was trimmed by 6 bases and V by 8 bases; bases with no gene match: 10.

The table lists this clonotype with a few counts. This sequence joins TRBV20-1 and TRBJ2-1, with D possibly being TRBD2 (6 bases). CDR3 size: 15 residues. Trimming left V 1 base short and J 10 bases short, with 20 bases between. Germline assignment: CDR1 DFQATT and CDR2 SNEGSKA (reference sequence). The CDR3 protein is CSARGTARVAEEQFF. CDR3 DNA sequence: TGCAGTGCTAGAGGTACCGCGCGGGTAGCGGAGGAGCAGTTCTTC.

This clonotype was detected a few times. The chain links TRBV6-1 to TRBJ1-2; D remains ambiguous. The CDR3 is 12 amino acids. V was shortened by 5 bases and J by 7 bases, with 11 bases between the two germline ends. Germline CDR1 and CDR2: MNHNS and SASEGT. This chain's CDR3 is CASSRRGFGYTF. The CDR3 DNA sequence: TGTGCCAGCAGTCGTCGTGGGTTTGGCTACACCTTC.

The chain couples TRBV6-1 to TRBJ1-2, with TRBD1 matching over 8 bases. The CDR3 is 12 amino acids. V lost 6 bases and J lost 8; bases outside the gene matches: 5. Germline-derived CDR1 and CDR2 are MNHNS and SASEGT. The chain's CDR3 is CASSRDRRGYTF. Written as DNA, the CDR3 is TGTGCCAGCAGCCGGGACAGGCGGGGCTACACCTTC.

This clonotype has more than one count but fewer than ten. CDR3 protein: CASSHSTGQETQYF. The CDR3 nucleotides are TGTGCCAGCAGTCATAGCACGGGACAAGAGACCCAGTACTTC. The chain links TRBV7-2 to TRBJ2-5; maybe TRBD2 (5 bases). Per germline, CDR1 SGHTA and CDR2 FQGNSA. This CDR3 has 14 residues. V was pared by 6 bases and J by 2 bases, with 13 bases between.

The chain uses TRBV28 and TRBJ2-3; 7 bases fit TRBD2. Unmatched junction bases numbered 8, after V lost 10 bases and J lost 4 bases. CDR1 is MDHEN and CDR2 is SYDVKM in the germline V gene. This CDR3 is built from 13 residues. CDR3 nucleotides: TGTGCCACTTGGGAGGGGCCTCCAGATACGCAGTATTTT. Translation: CATWEGPPDTQYF.

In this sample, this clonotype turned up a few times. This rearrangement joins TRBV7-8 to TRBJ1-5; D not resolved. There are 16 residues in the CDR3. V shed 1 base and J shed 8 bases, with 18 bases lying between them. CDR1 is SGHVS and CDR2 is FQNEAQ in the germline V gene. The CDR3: CASSLGLWQEKKPQHF. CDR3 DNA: TGTGCCAGCAGCTTAGGACTTTGGCAGGAGAAGAAGCCCCAGCATTTT. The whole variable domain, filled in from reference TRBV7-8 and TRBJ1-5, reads GAGVSQSPRYKVAKRGQDVALRCDPISGHVSLFWYQQALGQGPEFLTYFQNEAQLDKSGLPSDRFFAERPEGSVSTLKIQRTQQEDSAVYLCASSLGLWQEKKPQHFGDGTRLSIL.

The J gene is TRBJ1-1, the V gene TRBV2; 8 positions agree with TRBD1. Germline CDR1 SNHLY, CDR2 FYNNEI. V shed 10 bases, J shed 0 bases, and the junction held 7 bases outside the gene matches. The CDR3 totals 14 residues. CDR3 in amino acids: CANLDRGVNTEAFF. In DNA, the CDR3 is TGTGCCAACCTAGACAGGGGCGTGAACACTGAAGCTTTCTTT. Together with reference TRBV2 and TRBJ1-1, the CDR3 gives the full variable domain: EPEVTQTPSHQVTQMGQEVILRCVPISNHLYFYWYRQILGQKVEFLVSFYNNEISEKSEIFDDQFSVERPDGSNFTLKIRSTKLEDSAMYFCANLDRGVNTEAFFGQGTRLTVV.

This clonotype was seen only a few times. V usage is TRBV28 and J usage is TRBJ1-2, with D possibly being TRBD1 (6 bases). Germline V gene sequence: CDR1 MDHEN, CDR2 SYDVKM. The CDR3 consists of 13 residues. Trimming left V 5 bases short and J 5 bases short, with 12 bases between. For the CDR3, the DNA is TGTGCCAGCAGTAGGGGGGTCTCTTATGGCTACACCTTC. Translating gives CASSRGVSYGYTF.

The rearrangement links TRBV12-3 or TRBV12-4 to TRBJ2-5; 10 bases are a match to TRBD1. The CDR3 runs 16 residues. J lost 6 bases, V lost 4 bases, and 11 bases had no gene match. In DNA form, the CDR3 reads TGTGCCAGCAGTTCCTATTCCGGGACAGGGGAGCAGACCCAGTACTTC. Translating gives CASSSYSGTGEQTQYF.

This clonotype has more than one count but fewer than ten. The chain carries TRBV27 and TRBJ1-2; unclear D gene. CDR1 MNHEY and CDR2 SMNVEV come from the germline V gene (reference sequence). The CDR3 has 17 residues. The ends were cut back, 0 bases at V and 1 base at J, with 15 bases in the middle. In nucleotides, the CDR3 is TGTGCCAGCAGTTTATCGGCGTCGACGGTACTTAACTATGGCTACACCTTC. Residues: CASSLSASTVLNYGYTF.

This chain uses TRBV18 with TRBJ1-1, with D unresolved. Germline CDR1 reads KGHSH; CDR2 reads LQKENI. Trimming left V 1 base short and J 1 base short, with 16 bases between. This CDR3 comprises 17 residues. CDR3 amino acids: CASSPLGIGASNTEAFF. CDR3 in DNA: TGTGCCAGCTCACCACTTGGGATCGGCGCGTCGAACACTGAAGCTTTCTTT.

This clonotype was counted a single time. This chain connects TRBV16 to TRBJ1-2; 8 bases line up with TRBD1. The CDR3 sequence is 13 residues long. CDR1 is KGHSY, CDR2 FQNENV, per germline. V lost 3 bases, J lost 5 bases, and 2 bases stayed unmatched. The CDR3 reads CASSHGQGYGYTF. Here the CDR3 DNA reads TGTGCCAGCAGCCACGGACAGGGTTATGGCTACACCTTC.

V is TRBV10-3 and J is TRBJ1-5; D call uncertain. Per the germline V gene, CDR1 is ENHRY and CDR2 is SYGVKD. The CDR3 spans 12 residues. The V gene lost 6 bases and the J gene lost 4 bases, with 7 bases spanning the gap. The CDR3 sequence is CAIRTENQPQHF. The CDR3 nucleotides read TGTGCCATCAGAACGGAGAATCAGCCCCAGCATTTT.

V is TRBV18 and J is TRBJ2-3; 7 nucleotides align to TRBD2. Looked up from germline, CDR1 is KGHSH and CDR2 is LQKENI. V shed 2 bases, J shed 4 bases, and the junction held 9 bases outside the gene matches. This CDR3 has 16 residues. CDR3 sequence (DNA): TGTGCCAGCTCACCAGGGACTATGGAGTCCGCAGATACGCAGTATTTT. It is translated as CASSPGTMESADTQYF.

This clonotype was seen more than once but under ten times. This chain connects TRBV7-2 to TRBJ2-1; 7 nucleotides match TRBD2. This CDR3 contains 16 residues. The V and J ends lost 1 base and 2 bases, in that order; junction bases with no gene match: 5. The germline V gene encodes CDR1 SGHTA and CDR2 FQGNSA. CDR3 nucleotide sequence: TGTGCCAGCAGCTTAGGGAGCGGGGTGACCTACAATGAGCAGTTCTTC. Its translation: CASSLGSGVTYNEQFF.

Here the CDR3 reads CSAPQGGETYGYTF. The CDR3 DNA is TGCAGCGCTCCGCAGGGGGGAGAAACCTATGGCTACACCTTC. The gene calls are TRBV20-1 and TRBJ1-2; 7 bases are a match to TRBD1. From germline, CDR1 is DFQATT and CDR2 SNEGSKA (reference sequence). CDR3 size: 14 residues.

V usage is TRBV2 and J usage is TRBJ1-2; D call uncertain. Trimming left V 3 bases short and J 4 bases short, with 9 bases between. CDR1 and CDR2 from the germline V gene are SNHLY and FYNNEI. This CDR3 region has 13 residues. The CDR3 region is CASSDQSFYGYTF. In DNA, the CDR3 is TGTGCCAGCAGTGACCAATCCTTCTATGGCTACACCTTC.

The CDR3 region has the DNA TGTGCCAGCAGGACTAGCGGGAGGACCACAGATACGCAGTATTTT. This gives the protein CASRTSGRTTDTQYF. V usage is TRBV7-9 and J usage is TRBJ2-3; 13 bases line up with TRBD2. This CDR3 has 15 residues. Germline values: CDR1 SEHNR, CDR2 FQNEAQ (reference sequence). With V trimmed by 6 bases and J by 2 bases, 2 bases remained unmatched.

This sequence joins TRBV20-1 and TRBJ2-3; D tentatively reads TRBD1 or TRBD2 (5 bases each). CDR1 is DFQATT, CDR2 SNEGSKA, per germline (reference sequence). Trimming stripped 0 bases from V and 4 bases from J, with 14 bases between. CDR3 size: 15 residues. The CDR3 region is CSARDAGTAADTQYF. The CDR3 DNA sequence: TGCAGTGCTAGAGACGCAGGGACCGCGGCAGATACGCAGTATTTT.